This T cell receptor beta chain is from a study of T cell responses to AZD1222 COVID-19 vaccine. The CDR3 is 14 residues long. Looked up from germline, CDR1 is MNHEY and CDR2 is SVGAGI. Trimming removed 4 bases at V and 6 bases at J, with 10 bases between. TCRdb's table, derived via immunoSEQ multiplex PCR, lists solely in-frame clones and lacks some. The profile shows about 200,000 clones, about 86% of them singletons. The chain recombines TRBV6-5 with TRBJ1-6, with a tentative D call TRBD1 (6 bases). The clonotype comes from an adult in good health. The sequences come from peripheral blood, collected on day 0 of AZD1222 vaccination. CDR3 protein: CASSWNRVNSPLHF. CDR3 coding DNA: TGTGCCAGCAGTTGGAACAGGGTTAATTCACCCCTCCACTTT.